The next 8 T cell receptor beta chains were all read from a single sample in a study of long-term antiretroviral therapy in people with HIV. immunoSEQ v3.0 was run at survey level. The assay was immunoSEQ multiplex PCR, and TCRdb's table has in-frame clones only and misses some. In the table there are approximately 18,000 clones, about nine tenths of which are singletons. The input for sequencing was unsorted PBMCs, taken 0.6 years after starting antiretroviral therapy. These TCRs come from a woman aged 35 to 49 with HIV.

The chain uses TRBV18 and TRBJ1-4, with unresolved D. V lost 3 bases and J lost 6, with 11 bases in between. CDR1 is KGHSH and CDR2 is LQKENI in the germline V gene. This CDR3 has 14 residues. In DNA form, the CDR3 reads TGTGCCAGCTCACCGGGAGACGGGTATGAAAAACTGTTTTTT. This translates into CASSPGDGYEKLFF.

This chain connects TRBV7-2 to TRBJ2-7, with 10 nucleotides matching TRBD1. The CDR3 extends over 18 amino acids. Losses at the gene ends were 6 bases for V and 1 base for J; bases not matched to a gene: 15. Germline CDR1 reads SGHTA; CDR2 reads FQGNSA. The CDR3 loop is CASSYNMAGTGVSYEQYF. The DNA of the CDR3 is TGTGCCAGCAGTTATAACATGGCCGGGACAGGGGTTTCCTACGAGCAGTACTTC.

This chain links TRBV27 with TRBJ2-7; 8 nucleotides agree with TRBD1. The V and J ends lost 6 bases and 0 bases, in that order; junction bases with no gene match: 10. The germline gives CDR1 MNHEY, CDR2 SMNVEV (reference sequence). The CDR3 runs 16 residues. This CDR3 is CASRSLGTGSSYEQYF. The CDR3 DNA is TGTGCCAGCAGGTCCCTGGGGACAGGCAGCTCCTACGAGCAGTACTTC.

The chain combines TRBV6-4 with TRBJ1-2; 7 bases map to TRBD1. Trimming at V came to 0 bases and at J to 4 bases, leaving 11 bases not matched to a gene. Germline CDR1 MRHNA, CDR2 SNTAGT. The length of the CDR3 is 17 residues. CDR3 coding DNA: TGTGCCAGCAGTGACTCGATAAACAGGGGAAACCTCTATGGCTACACCTTC. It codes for CASSDSINRGNLYGYTF.

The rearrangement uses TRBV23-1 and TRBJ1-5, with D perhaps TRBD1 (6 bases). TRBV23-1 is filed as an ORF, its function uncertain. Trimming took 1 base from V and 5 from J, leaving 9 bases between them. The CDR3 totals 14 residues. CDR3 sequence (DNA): TGCGCCAGCAGTCAATACAGGGACGATCAGCCCCAGCATTTT. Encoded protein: CASSQYRDDQPQHF.

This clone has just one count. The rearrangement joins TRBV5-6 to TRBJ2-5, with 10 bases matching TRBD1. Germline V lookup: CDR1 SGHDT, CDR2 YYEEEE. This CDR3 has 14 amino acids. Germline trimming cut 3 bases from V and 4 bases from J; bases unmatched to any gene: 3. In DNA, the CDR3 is TGTGCCAGCAGCTCGACAGGGGGCGGAGAGACCCAGTACTTC. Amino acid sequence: CASSSTGGGETQYF. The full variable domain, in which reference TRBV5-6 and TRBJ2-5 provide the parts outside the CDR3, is DAGVTQSPTHLIKTRGQQVTLRCSPKSGHDTVSWYQQALGQGPQFIFQYYEEEERQRGNFPDRFSGHQFPNYSSELNVNALLLGDSALYLCASSSTGGGETQYFGPGTRLLVL.

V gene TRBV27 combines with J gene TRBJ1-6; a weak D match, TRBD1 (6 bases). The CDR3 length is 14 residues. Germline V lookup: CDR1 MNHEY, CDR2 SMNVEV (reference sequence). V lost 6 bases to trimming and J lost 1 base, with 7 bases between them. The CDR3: CASRTGSYNSPLHF. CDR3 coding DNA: TGTGCCAGCAGAACAGGGTCCTATAATTCACCCCTCCACTTT.

The CDR3 region has the DNA TGCGCCAGCAGCCAAGCCCCTAAGGGACAGGGTTTCTACAATGAGCAGTTCTTC. Translated: CASSQAPKGQGFYNEQFF. The V call is TRBV4-3, the J call TRBJ2-1; 9 nucleotides align to TRBD1. Germline V gene sequence: CDR1 LGHNA, CDR2 YSLEER. V lost 1 base to trimming and J lost 3 bases; unmatched junction nucleotides: 10. This CDR3 has 18 amino acids.